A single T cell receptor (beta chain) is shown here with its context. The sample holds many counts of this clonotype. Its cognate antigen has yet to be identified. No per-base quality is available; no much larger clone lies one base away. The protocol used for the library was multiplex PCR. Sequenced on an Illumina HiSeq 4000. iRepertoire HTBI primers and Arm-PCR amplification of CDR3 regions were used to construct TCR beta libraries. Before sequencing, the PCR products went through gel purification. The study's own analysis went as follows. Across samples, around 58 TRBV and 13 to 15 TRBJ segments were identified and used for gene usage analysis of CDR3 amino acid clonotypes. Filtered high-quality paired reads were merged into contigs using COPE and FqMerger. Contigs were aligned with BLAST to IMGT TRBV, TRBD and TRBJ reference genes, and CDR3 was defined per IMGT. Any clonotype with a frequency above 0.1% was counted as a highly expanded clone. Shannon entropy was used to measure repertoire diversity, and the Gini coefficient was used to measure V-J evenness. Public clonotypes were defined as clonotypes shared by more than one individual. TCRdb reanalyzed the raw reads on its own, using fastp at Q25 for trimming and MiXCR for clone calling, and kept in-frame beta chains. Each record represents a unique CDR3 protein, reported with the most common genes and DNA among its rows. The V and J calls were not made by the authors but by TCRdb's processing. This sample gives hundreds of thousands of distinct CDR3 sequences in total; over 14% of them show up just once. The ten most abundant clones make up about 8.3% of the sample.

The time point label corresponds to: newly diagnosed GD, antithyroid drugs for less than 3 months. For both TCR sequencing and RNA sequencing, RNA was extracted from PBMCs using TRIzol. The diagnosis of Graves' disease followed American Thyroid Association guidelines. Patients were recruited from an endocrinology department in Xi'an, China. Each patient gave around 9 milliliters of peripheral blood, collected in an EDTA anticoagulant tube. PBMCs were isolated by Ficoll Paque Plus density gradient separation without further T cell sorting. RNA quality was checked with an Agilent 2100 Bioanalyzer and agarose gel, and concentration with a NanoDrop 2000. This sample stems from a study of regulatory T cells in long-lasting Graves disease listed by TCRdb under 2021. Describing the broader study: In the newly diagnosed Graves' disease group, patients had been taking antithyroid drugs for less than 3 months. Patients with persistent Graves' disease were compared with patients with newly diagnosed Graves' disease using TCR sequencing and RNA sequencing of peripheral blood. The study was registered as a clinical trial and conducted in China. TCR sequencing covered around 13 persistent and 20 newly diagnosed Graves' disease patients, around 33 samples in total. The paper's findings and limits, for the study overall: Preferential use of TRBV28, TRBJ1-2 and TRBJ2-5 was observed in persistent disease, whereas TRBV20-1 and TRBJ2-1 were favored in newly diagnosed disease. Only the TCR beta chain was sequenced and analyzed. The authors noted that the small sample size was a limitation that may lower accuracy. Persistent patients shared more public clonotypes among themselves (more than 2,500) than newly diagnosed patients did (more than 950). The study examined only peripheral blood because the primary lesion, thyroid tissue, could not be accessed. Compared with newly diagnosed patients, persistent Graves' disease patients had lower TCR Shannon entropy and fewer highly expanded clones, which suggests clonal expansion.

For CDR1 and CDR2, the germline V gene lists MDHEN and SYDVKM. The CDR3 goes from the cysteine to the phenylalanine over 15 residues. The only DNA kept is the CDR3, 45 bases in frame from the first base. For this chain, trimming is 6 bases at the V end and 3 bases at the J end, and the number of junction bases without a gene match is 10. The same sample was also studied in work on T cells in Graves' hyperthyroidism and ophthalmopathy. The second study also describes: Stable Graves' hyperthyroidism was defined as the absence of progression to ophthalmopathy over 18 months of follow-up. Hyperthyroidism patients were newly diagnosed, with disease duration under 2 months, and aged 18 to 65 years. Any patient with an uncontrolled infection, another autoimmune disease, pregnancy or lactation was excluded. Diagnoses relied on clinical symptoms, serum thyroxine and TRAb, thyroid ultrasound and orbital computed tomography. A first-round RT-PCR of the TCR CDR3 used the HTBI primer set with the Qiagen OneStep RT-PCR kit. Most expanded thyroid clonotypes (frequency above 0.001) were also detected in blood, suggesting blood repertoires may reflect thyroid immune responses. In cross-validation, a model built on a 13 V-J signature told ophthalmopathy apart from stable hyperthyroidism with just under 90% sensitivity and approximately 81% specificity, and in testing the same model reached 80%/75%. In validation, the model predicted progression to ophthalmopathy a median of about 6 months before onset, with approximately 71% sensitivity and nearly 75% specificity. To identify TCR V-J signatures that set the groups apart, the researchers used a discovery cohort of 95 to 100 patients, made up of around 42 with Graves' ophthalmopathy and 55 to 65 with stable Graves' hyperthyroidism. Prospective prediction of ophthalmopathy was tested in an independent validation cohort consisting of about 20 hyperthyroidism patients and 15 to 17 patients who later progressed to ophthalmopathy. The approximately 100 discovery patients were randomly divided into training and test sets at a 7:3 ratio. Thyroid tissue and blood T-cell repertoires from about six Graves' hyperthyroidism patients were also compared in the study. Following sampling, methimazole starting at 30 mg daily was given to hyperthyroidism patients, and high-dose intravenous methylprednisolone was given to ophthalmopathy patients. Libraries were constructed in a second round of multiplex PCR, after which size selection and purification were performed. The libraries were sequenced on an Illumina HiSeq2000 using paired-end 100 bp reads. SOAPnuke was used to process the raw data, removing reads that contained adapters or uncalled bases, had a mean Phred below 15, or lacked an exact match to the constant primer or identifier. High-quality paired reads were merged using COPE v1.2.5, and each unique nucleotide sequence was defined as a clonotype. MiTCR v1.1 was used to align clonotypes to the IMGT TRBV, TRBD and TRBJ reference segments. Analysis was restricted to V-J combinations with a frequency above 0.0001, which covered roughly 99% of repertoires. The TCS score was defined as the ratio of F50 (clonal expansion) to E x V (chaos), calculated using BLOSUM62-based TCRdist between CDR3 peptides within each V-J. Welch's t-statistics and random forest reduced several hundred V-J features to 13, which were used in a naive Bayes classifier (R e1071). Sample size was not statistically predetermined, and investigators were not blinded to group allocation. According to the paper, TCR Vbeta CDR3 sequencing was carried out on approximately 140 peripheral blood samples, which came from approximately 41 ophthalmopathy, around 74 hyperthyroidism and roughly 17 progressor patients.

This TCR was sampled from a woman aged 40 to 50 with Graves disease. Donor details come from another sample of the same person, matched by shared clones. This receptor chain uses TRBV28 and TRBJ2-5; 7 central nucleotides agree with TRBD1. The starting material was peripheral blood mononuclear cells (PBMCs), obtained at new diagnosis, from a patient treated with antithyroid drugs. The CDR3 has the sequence CASSQRGGWKETQYF. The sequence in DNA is TGTGCCAGCAGCCAGAGAGGGGGCTGGAAAGAGACCCAGTACTTC.